This T cell receptor beta chain was sequenced during a study of T cells in Graves' hyperthyroidism and ophthalmopathy. Criteria for exclusion of patients were uncontrolled infection, other autoimmune disease, pregnancy or lactation. Diagnoses were made from clinical symptoms, serum measures (thyroxine and TRAb), thyroid ultrasound and orbital computed tomography. PBMCs were obtained from 9 to 10 ml fresh peripheral blood. Germline trimming cut 2 bases from V and 2 bases from J; bases unmatched to any gene: 11. CDR1 is SGHTA, CDR2 FQGNSA, per germline. This CDR3 has 17 amino acids. Points from the study as a whole: Among clonotypes expanded in thyroid above 0.001, most were also found in blood.

This clonotype was observed many times. Antigen specificity is unknown. The TCR beta CDR3 regions underwent amplification using RNA transcripts as the source. During a first-round RT-PCR of the TCR CDR3, the HTBI primer set was used. TCRdb analysed the multiplex PCR reads with MiXCR anew, one entry per CDR3 protein. This sample has approximately 480,000 distinct CDR3 sequences, with around 20% found just once. Sequenced: blood. This sequence originates from a man aged 18 to 30 with Graves' hyperthyroidism. V and J are TRBV7-2 and TRBJ2-7, with 8 bases matching TRBD1. CDR3 sequence reads: CASSLPAQGAQAYEQYF. CDR3 DNA: TGTGCCAGCAGCTTACCAGCCCAGGGGGCGCAAGCCTACGAGCAGTACTTC. Based on the CDR3 plus reference TRBV7-2 and TRBJ2-7, the full variable domain is GAGVSQSPSNKVTEKGKDVELRCDPISGHTALYWYRQSLGQGLEFLIYFQGNSAPDKSGLPSDRFSAERTGGSVSTLTIQRTQQEDSAVYLCASSLPAQGAQAYEQYFGPGTRLTVT.